This T cell receptor beta chain was recorded in a study of cytomegalovirus exposure and HLA in healthy donors. The CDR3 contains 11 residues. The germline V gene has CDR1 SGHKS and CDR2 YYEKEE (reference sequence). V lost 4 bases to trimming and J lost 8 bases; unmatched junction nucleotides: 1. As to this clone: Its antigen is unidentified.

General study findings and limits: Listed as cytomegalovirus-associated were over 150 TCR beta chains. Trimming of TCR beta V- and J-genes showed a link, identified in a later analysis, to a missense DCLRE1C variant.

With 60 Vbeta and 13 Jbeta primers, the PCR was carried out. The assay was immunoSEQ multiplex PCR, and TCRdb's table has in-frame clones only and misses some. The table shows 110,000 to 150,000 clones, with around 79% occurring only once. The sequenced sample consisted of PBMCs. The genes are TRBV5-5 and TRBJ1-1, with 8 bases that match TRBD1. The TCR originated in a woman in her twenties or thirties in good health and CMV-seronegative. CDR3 amino acids: CASSGTGEAFF. CDR3 DNA: TGTGCCAGCAGCGGGACAGGAGAAGCTTTCTTT.